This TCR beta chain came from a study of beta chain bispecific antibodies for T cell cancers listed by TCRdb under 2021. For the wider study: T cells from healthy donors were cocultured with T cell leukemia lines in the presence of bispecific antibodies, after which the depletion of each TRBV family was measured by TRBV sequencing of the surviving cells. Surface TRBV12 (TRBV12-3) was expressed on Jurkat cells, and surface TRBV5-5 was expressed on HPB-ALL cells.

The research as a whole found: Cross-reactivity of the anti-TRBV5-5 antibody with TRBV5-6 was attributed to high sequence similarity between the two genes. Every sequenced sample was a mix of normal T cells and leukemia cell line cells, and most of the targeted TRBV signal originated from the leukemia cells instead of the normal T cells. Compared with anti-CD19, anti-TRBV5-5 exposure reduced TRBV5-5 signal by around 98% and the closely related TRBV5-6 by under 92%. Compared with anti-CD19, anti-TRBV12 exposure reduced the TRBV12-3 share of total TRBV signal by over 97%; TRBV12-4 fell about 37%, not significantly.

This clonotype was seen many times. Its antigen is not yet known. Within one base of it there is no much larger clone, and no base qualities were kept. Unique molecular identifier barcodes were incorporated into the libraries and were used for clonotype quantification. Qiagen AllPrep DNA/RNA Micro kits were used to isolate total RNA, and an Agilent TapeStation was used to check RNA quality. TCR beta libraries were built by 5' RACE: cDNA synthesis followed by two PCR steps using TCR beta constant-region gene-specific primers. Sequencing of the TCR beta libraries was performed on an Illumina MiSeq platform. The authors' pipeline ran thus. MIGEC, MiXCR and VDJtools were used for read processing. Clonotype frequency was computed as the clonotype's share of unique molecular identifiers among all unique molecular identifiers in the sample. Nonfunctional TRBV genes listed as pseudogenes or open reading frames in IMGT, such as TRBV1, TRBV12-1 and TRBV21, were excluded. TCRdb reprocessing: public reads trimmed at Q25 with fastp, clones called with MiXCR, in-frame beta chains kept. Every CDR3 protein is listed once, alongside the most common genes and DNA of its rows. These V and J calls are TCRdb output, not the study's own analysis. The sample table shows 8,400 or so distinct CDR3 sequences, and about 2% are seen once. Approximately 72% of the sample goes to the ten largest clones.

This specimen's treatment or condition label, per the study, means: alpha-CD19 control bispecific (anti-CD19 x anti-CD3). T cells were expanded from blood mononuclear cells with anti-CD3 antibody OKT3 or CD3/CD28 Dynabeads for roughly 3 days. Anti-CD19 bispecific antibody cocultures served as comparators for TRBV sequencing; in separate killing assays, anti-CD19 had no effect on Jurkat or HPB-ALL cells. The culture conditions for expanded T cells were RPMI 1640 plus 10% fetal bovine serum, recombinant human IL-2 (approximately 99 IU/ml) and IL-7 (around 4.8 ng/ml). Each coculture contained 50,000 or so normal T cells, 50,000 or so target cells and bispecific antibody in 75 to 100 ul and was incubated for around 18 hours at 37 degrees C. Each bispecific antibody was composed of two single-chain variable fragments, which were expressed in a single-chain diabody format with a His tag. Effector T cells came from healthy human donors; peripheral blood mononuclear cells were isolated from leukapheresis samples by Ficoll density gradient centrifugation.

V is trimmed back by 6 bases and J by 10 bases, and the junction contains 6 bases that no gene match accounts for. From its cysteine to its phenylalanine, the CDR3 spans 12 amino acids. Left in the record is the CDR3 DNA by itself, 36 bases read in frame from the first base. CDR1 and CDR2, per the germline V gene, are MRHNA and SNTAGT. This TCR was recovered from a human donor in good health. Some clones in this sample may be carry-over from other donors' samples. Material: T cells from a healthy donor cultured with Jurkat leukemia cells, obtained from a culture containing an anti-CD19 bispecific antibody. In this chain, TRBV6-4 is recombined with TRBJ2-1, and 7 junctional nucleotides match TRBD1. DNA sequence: TGTGCCAGCAGCGCGACAGGGCGGGAGCAGTTCTTC. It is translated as CASSATGREQFF.